These 21 T cell receptor beta chains came from one sample sequenced in a study of OX40 agonist ivuxolimab in advanced cancers. The method was immunoSEQ multiplex PCR; TCRdb's version includes in-frame clones alone and lacks a portion of them. Among 50,000 to 70,000 clones listed, approximately 87% were seen once. Material: CD4+ or CD8+ T cells sorted from blood, obtained in a trial of the OX40 agonist ivuxolimab. These receptors were taken from an adult with an advanced solid tumor such as melanoma, head and neck, liver or kidney cancer.

This clone was found a few times. This chain uses TRBV6-5 with TRBJ1-2; D may be TRBD1 (5 bases). V lost 1 base and J 4 bases, leaving 13 bases between the germline ends. The CDR3 length is 15 residues. From germline, CDR1 is MNHEY and CDR2 SVGAGI. The CDR3 protein is CASSYLGAGSYGYTF. The CDR3 nucleotides are TGTGCCAGCAGTTACTTAGGGGCGGGCAGCTATGGCTACACCTTC.

This clone occurred once. The V call is TRBV7-8, the J call TRBJ2-1; 8 positions match TRBD2. This CDR3 region has 17 residues. After removal of 6 bases from V and 0 bases from J, the junction contained 10 bases not matched to a gene. Germline CDR1 reads SGHVS; CDR2 reads FQNEAQ. The CDR3 DNA follows: TGTGCCAGCAGGGTAGCGGGACGAATAATCTCCTACAATGAGCAGTTCTTC. The encoded protein is CASRVAGRIISYNEQFF.

V and J are TRBV19 and TRBJ2-5; TRBD1 matches 8 bases. Germline CDR1 is LNHDA and CDR2 is SQIVND (reference sequence). V lost 5 bases to trimming and J lost 5 bases; unmatched junction nucleotides: 7. The length of the CDR3 is 14 residues. CDR3 sequence (DNA): TGTGCCAGTAGTGCGCAGGGGGCGCGGGAGACCCAGTACTTC. Residues: CASSAQGARETQYF.

The V and J genes are TRBV9 and TRBJ2-1, with 9 nucleotides matching TRBD1. The CDR3 runs to 15 residues. The V gene end was trimmed by 7 bases and the J gene end by 4 bases; junction bases not matched to a gene: 9. Germline-derived CDR1 and CDR2 are SGDLS and YYNGEE. This CDR3 is CASGQGLGGYNEQFF. The DNA for the CDR3 is TGTGCCAGCGGACAGGGGCTGGGAGGGTACAATGAGCAGTTCTTC.

The chain joins TRBV7-2 to TRBJ2-5; unclear D gene. The CDR3 extends over 12 amino acids. V was clipped by 5 bases and J by 1 base, with 5 bases between them. CDR1 SGHTA and CDR2 FQGNSA come from the germline V gene. CDR3 region: CASSALQETQYF. The CDR3 nucleotides read TGTGCCAGCAGCGCCCTCCAAGAGACCCAGTACTTC. Together with reference TRBV7-2 and TRBJ2-5, the CDR3 gives the full variable domain: GAGVSQSPSNKVTEKGKDVELRCDPISGHTALYWYRQSLGQGLEFLIYFQGNSAPDKSGLPSDRFSAERTGGSVSTLTIQRTQQEDSAVYLCASSALQETQYFGPGTRLLVL.

This clone was seen a few times. The CDR3 region has the DNA TGTGCCAGCAGTGAAGTGACTAGCGGGGGCAACGAGCAGTACTTC. Protein product: CASSEVTSGGNEQYF. V and J are TRBV6-1 and TRBJ2-7, with 12 bases lining up with TRBD2. After removal of 1 base from V and 5 bases from J, the junction contained 3 bases not matched to a gene. This CDR3 contains 15 residues. The V gene's germline CDR1 is MNHNS and CDR2 SASEGT.

V and J are TRBV7-8 and TRBJ2-3; D may be TRBD1 or TRBD2 (5 bases each). The V end was cut by 6 bases, the J end by 4 bases, with 14 bases between. CDR1 SGHVS and CDR2 FQNEAQ come from the germline V gene. This CDR3 region has 14 residues. The CDR3 sequence: CASSLYRGSDTQYF. CDR3 in DNA: TGTGCCAGCAGTCTCTACCGGGGCTCAGATACGCAGTATTTT.

This clone was seen just once. The chain recombines TRBV15 with TRBJ2-3; D might be TRBD2 (6 bases). The CDR3 totals 17 residues. V was pared by 3 bases and J by 2 bases, with 18 bases between. In germline, CDR1 is LNHNV, CDR2 YYDKDF (reference sequence). The CDR3 bases are TGTGCCACCAGCAGCGTCGGGACTTCCAAAATCACAGATACGCAGTATTTT. As protein: CATSSVGTSKITDTQYF.

The CDR3 DNA reads as TGTGCCAGCAGCTACGACTATTTAGGCGGCGAGCAGTACTTC. It is translated as CASSYDYLGGEQYF. The chain uses TRBV2 and TRBJ2-7; tentatively, D is TRBD2 (5 bases). Deletions cut 6 bases from V and 6 bases from J, with 18 bases between. This CDR3 has 14 amino acids. Germline V lookup: CDR1 SNHLY, CDR2 FYNNEI.

The chain combines TRBV6-5 with TRBJ2-7, with D possibly TRBD2 on 6 matching bases. V was shortened by 2 bases and J by 0 bases, with 14 bases between the two germline ends. This CDR3 is 16 amino acids long. The V gene's germline CDR1 is MNHEY and CDR2 SVGAGI. The CDR3 spells CASSYRSWGVSYEQYF. As DNA, the CDR3 is TGTGCCAGCAGTTACCGCTCTTGGGGGGTCTCCTACGAGCAGTACTTC.

This chain connects TRBV19 to TRBJ2-5; 9 bases align to TRBD2. Germline trimming cut 3 bases from V and 4 bases from J; bases unmatched to any gene: 9. The CDR3 spans 16 residues. Per the germline V gene, CDR1 is LNHDA and CDR2 is SQIVND (reference sequence). DNA of the CDR3: TGTGCCAGTAGTATCATGCCTAGCGGGGTACTAGAGACCCAGTACTTC. Amino acid sequence: CASSIMPSGVLETQYF.

The chain combines TRBV6-5 with TRBJ2-7; 7 nucleotides line up with TRBD1. Germline CDR1 MNHEY, CDR2 SVGAGI. The CDR3 spans 14 residues. The junction had 5 bases not matched to a gene; V was cut back by 2 bases and J by 4 bases. The CDR3 spells CASSYGQAEYEQYF. In DNA, the CDR3 is TGTGCCAGCAGTTACGGACAGGCAGAATACGAGCAGTACTTC.

This clone occurred once. V is TRBV7-6 and J is TRBJ2-5; TRBD1 is a possible D gene (5 bases). The CDR3 totals 16 residues. The germline V gene encodes CDR1 SGHVS and CDR2 FNYEAQ. The V gene lost 0 bases and the J gene lost 7 bases, with 18 bases spanning the gap. CDR3: CASSLALAGKLGTQYF. The CDR3 DNA sequence: TGTGCCAGCAGCTTAGCGCTGGCAGGGAAACTTGGGACCCAGTACTTC.

The chain carries TRBV20-1 and TRBJ2-7; D is undetermined. From germline, CDR1 is DFQATT and CDR2 SNEGSKA (reference sequence). V lost 8 bases, J lost 1 base, and 9 bases lay in between. The CDR3 is made up of 11 amino acids. CDR3 coding DNA: TGCAGTACCCAGCCTTCCTACGAGCAGTACTTC. It specifies CSTQPSYEQYF.

This chain uses TRBV19 with TRBJ2-5; possibly TRBD2 for D (6 bases). The V and J ends lost 5 bases and 5 bases respectively, with 15 bases between them. The CDR3 is 14 amino acids. From germline, CDR1 is LNHDA and CDR2 SQIVND (reference sequence). DNA for the CDR3: TGTGCCAGTAGTTTTCCCTCGGAGGGGGAGACCCAGTACTTC. Protein sequence: CASSFPSEGETQYF.

Worth noting for this clone: One end of the junction varies from germline; a read error may be responsible. This chain links TRBV6-5 with TRBJ2-7, with 11 nucleotides matching TRBD1. The germline gives CDR1 MNHEY, CDR2 SVGAGI. CDR3 length: 15 amino acids. The CDR3 bases are TGTGCCAGCAGGTACTCCGGGACAGGGGGCTACGAGCAGTACTTC. It encodes CASRYSGTGGYEQYF.

The chain links TRBV7-8 to TRBJ2-7, with TRBD1 as a possible D gene (6 bases). The CDR3 runs 13 residues. Germline V gives CDR1 SGHVS, CDR2 FQNEAQ. V shed 3 bases and J shed 4 bases, with 10 bases lying between them. This CDR3 reads CASSFTGQYEQYF. CDR3 in DNA: TGTGCCAGCAGCTTTACAGGGCAGTACGAGCAGTACTTC.

The rearrangement uses TRBV9 and TRBJ2-3, with D perhaps matching TRBD2 (6 bases). Germline assignment: CDR1 SGDLS and CDR2 YYNGEE. CDR3 length: 16 residues. V was cut by 4 bases and J by 1 base, with 16 bases left in between. CDR3 sequence (DNA): TGTGCCAGCAGCCCCACCGGCCGCGGGGGCACAGATACGCAGTATTTT. Its translation is CASSPTGRGGTDTQYF.

This clone was observed once. The rearrangement links TRBV4-2 to TRBJ2-5; the D call may be TRBD1 or TRBD2 (5 bases each). V lost 1 base to trimming and J lost 4 bases, with 10 bases between them. Germline V gene sequence: CDR1 LGHNA, CDR2 YNFKEQ. The CDR3 length is 14 residues. The CDR3 sequence: CASSQVGAGETQYF. CDR3 coding DNA: TGTGCCAGCAGCCAAGTCGGGGCCGGAGAGACCCAGTACTTC.

As for this clone: One end of the junction varies from germline; a read error may be responsible. The chain is built from TRBV14 and TRBJ2-7, with 7 positions matching TRBD2. The CDR3 is 15 residues long. CDR1 and CDR2 from the germline V gene are SGHDN and FVKESK. This CDR3 is CAGSLGRGFPYEQYF. The CDR3 DNA sequence: TGTGCCGGCAGCCTCGGGCGGGGGTTCCCCTACGAGCAGTACTTC.

V gene TRBV4-1 combines with J gene TRBJ1-4; no reliable D call. Per germline, CDR1 MGHRA and CDR2 YSYEKL. V gave up 5 bases and J gave up 6 bases, with 16 bases separating them. The CDR3 has 15 amino acids. This chain's CDR3 is CASSSRPGFDEKLFF. CDR3 bases: TGCGCCAGCAGCTCCCGCCCGGGGTTCGATGAAAAACTGTTTTTT.